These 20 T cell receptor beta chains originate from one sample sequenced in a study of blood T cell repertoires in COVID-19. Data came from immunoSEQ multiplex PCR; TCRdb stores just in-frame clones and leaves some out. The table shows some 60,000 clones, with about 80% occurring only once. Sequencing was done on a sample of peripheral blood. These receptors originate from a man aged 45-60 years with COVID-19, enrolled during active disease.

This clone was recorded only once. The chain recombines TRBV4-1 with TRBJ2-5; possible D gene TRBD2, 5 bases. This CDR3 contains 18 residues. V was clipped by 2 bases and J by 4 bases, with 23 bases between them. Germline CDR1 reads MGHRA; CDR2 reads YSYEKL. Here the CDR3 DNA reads TGCGCCAGCAGCCAATATTTGGAAGGGAGCTTTGTATTAGAGACCCAGTACTTC. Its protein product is CASSQYLEGSFVLETQYF.

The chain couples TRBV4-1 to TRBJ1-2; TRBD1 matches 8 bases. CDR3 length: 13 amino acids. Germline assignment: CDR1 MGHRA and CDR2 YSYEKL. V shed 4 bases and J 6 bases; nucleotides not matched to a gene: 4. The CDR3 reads CASSPTGEDGYTF. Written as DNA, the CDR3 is TGCGCCAGCAGCCCGACAGGGGAAGATGGCTACACCTTC.

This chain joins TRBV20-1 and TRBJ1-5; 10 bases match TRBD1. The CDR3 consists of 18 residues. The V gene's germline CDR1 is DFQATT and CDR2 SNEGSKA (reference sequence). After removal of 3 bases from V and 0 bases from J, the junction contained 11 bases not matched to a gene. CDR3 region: CSASNPGQGSDSNQPQHF. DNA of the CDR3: TGCAGTGCTAGTAATCCGGGACAGGGGTCGGATAGCAATCAGCCCCAGCATTTT.

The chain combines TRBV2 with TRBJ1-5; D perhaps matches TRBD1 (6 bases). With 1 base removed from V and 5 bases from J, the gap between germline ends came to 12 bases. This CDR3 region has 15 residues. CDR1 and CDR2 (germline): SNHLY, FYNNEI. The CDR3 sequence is CASSEDRVLYQPQHF. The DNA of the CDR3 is TGTGCCAGCAGTGAAGACAGGGTTCTTTATCAGCCCCAGCATTTT.

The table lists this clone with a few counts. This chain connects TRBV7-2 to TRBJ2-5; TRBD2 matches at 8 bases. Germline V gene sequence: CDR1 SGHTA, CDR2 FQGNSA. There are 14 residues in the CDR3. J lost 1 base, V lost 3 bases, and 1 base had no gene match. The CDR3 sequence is CASSFTSGQETQYF. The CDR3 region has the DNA TGTGCCAGCAGCTTCACTAGCGGCCAAGAGACCCAGTACTTC.

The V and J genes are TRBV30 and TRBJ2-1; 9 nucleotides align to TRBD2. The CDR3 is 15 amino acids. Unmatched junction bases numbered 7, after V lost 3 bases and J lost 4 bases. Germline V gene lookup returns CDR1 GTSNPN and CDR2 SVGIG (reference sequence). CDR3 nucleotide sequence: TGTGCCTGGAGCCCGGCTAGCGGGATGTACAATGAGCAGTTCTTC. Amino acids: CAWSPASGMYNEQFF.

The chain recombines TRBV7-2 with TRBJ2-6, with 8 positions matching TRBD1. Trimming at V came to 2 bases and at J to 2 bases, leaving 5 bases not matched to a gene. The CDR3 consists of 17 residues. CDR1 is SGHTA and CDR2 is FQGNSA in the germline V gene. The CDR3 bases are TGTGCCAGCAGCTTAAACCAGGGGGCGCCTGGGGCCAACGTCCTGACTTTC. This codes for CASSLNQGAPGANVLTF.

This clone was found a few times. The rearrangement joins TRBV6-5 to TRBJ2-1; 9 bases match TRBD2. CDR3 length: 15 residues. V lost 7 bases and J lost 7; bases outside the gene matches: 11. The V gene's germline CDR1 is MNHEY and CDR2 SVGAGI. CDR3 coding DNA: TGTGCCAGCATCGGTAGCGGGAGAGAGTGGAATGAGCAGTTCTTC. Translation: CASIGSGREWNEQFF.

CDR3 residues: CASATGFTNEKLFF. DNA of the CDR3: TGTGCCAGCGCGACAGGGTTTACTAATGAAAAACTGTTTTTT. V gene TRBV6-5 combines with J gene TRBJ1-4, with TRBD1 matching over 7 bases. The germline CDR1 and CDR2 sequences are MNHEY and SVGAGI. This CDR3 contains 14 residues. The J segment lost 2 bases and the V segment lost 8 bases, leaving 5 bases of the junction unmatched.

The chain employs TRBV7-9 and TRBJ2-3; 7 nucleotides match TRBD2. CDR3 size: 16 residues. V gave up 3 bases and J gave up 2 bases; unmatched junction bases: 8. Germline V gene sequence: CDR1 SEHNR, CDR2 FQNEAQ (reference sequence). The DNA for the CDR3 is TGTGCCAGCAGCTTTAGGGGCGGGAGTATCACAGATACGCAGTATTTT. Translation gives CASSFRGGSITDTQYF.

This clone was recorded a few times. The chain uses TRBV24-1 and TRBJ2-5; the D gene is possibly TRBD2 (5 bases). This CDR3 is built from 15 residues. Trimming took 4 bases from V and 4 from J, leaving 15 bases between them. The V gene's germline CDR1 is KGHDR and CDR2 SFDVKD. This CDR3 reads CATSDTRGMGETQYF. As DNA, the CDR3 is TGTGCCACCAGTGACACAAGAGGGATGGGAGAGACCCAGTACTTC.

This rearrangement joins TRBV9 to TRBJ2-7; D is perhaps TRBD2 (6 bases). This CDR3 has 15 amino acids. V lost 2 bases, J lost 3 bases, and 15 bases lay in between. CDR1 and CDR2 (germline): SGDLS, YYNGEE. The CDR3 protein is CASSVSVAGNYEQYF. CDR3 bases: TGTGCCAGCAGCGTGTCGGTTGCGGGGAACTACGAGCAGTACTTC.

DNA for the CDR3: TGTGCCAGCAGCCTTAGACAGGGGGTTACCCACAATGAGCAGTTCTTC. It yields the protein CASSLRQGVTHNEQFF. This chain joins TRBV3-1 (or the pseudogene TRBV3-2) and TRBJ2-1, with 9 bases that match TRBD1. CDR3 length: 16 amino acids. The germline V gene has CDR1 LGHDT and CDR2 YNNKEL (reference sequence). The junction had 9 bases not matched to a gene; V was cut back by 4 bases and J by 5 bases.

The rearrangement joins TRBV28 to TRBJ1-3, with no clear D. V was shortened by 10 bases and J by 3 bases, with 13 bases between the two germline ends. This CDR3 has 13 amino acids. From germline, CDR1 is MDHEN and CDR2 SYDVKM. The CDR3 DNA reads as TGTGCCATCGCCCATCCAGGTGGAAACACCATATATTTT. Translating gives CAIAHPGGNTIYF. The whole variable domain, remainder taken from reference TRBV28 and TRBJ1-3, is DVKVTQSSRYLVKRTGEKVFLECVQDMDHENMFWYRQDPGLGLRLIYFSYDVKMKEKGDIPEGYSVSREKKERFSLILESASTNQTSMYLCAIAHPGGNTIYFGEGSWLTVV.

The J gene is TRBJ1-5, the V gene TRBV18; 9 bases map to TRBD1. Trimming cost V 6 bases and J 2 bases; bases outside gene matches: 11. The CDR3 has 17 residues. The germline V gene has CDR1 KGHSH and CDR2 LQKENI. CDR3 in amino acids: CASSPYGQGMGNQPQHF. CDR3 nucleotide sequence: TGTGCCAGCTCCCCCTATGGACAGGGGATGGGCAATCAGCCCCAGCATTTT.

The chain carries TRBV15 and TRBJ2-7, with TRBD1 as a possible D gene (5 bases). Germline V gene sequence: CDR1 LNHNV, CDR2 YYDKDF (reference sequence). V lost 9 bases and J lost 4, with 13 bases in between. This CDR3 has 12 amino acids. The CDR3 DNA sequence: TGTGCCACTTCACATGCAGGGTACGAGCAGTACTTC. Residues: CATSHAGYEQYF.

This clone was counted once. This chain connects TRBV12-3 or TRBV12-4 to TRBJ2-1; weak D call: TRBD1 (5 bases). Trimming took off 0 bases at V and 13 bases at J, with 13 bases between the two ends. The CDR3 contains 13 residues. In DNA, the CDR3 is TGTGCCAGCAGTTTAGCGCCCGGACAAGACCAGTTCTTC. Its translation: CASSLAPGQDQFF.

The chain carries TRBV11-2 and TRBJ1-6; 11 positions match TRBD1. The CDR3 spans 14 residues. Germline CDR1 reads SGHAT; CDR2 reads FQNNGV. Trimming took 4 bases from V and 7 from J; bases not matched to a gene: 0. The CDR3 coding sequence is TGTGCCAGCAGCTGGGACAGGGGGAATTCACCCCTCCACTTT. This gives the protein CASSWDRGNSPLHF.

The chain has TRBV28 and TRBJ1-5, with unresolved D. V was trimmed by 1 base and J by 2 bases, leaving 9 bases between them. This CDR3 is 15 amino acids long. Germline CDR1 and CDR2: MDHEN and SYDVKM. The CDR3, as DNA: TGTGCCAGCAGTTTATCGGTTTCCGGCAATCAGCCCCAGCATTTT. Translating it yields CASSLSVSGNQPQHF.

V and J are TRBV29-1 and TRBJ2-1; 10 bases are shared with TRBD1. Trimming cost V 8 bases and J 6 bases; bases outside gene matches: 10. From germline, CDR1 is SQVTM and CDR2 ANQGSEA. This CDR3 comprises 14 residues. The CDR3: CSSPGQGYGNEQFF. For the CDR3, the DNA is TGCAGCTCCCCGGGACAGGGGTACGGCAATGAGCAGTTCTTC.